The 29 T cell receptor beta chains below all came from one sample that was sequenced in a study of T cells in Graves' hyperthyroidism and ophthalmopathy. There were TCR beta CDR3 regions amplified from RNA transcripts. A set of HTBI primers served as the primers for a first-round RT-PCR of the TCR CDR3. TCRdb reprocessed the multiplex PCR reads with MiXCR, giving one entry per CDR3 protein. This sample yields 500,000 to 650,000 distinct CDR3 sequences, of which 17% are seen a single time; approximately 18% belongs to the top ten. Material for sequencing was blood. These receptors were collected from a woman younger than 35 with Graves' ophthalmopathy.

The chain combines TRBV12-3 or TRBV12-4 with TRBJ2-3, with 7 nucleotides matching TRBD2. V dropped 7 bases and J dropped 0; count of bases not matched to a gene: 16. The CDR3 loop spans 18 amino acids. In DNA form, the CDR3 reads TGTGCCAGCACCTCTAGGCGGTTAGCGGGCCTTAGCACAGATACGCAGTATTTT. Translating gives CASTSRRLAGLSTDTQYF.

In its sample, this clonotype was seen many times. The chain carries TRBV20-1 and TRBJ1-1; tentatively, D is TRBD1 (6 bases). V was clipped by 3 bases and J by 3 bases, with 14 bases between them. The CDR3 loop spans 14 amino acids. Germline CDR1 DFQATT, CDR2 SNEGSKA (reference sequence). The chain's CDR3 is CSARADRSDTEAFF. The CDR3 DNA reads as TGCAGTGCTAGGGCAGACAGGAGTGACACTGAAGCTTTCTTT.

V usage is TRBV9 and J usage is TRBJ2-2; perhaps TRBD1 as D (6 bases). V was shortened by 0 bases and J by 7 bases, with 13 bases between the two germline ends. The CDR3 is made up of 15 amino acids. Germline V lookup: CDR1 SGDLS, CDR2 YYNGEE. The CDR3 coding sequence is TGTGCCAGCAGCGTAGGCGGGCAGGGGCACGGGGAGCTGTTTTTT. Encoded protein: CASSVGGQGHGELFF.

This chain connects TRBV13 to TRBJ2-5; a weak D match, TRBD2 (6 bases). The CDR3 loop spans 17 amino acids. The V end lost 3 bases, the J end lost 2 bases, and 19 bases lay between the germline ends. Germline V lookup: CDR1 PRHDT, CDR2 FYEKMQ (reference sequence). CDR3 protein: CASSLRGPGLWQETQYF. CDR3 in DNA: TGTGCCAGCAGCTTGAGAGGGCCGGGACTCTGGCAAGAGACCCAGTACTTC.

The CDR3 reads CASSLAVIVTDTQYF. The CDR3 DNA is TGTGCCAGCAGCTTGGCTGTGATCGTCACAGATACGCAGTATTTT. The gene calls are TRBV5-8 and TRBJ2-3; D call uncertain. V dropped 0 bases and J dropped 2 bases, with 10 bases sitting between them. The CDR3 loop spans 15 amino acids. Germline CDR1 SGHTS, CDR2 YDEGEE.

This clonotype was detected only once. The chain carries TRBV29-1 and TRBJ2-2; D is perhaps TRBD1 (6 bases). This CDR3 is 17 amino acids long. The germline V and J ends were trimmed by 0 bases and 3 bases, with 17 bases remaining between them. Per the germline V gene, CDR1 is SQVTM and CDR2 is ANQGSEA. The CDR3 loop is CSVEDLPQGSDTGELFF. CDR3 in DNA: TGCAGCGTTGAAGATCTTCCACAGGGTTCGGACACCGGGGAGCTGTTTTTT.

V is TRBV28 and J is TRBJ1-2; 11 bases align to TRBD1. The CDR3 spans 14 residues. From germline, CDR1 is MDHEN and CDR2 SYDVKM. The ends lost 8 bases at V and 6 bases at J; junction bases unmatched: 8. In DNA, the CDR3 is TGTGCCAGCGAACTCGGGACAGGGGGAAATGGCTACACCTTC. Its protein is CASELGTGGNGYTF.

This chain uses TRBV14 with TRBJ2-7; weak D call: TRBD1 (6 bases). The germline V gene has CDR1 SGHDN and CDR2 FVKESK. V was trimmed by 2 bases and J by 1 base, leaving 15 bases between them. The length of the CDR3 is 16 residues. The CDR3 loop reads CASSQLQGALSYEQYF. The CDR3 nucleotides are TGTGCCAGCAGCCAATTACAGGGCGCGCTGTCCTACGAGCAGTACTTC.

This clonotype was observed a few times. The chain has TRBV3-1 and TRBJ2-7; D is uncertain. Germline V gene data show CDR1 as LGHDT and CDR2 as YNNKEL (reference sequence). The CDR3 sequence is 15 residues long. Trimming pared 1 base from V and 5 bases from J, leaving 15 bases between. This CDR3 reads CASSQAQAEVHEQYF. As DNA, the CDR3 is TGTGCCAGCAGCCAAGCGCAAGCAGAGGTCCACGAGCAGTACTTC.

This clonotype has ten or more counts. The chain carries TRBV11-2 and TRBJ1-1, with no clear D. Trimming took 1 base from V and 7 from J, leaving 10 bases between them. CDR1 and CDR2 (germline): SGHAT, FQNNGV. This CDR3 has 13 residues. CDR3 residues: CASSLGAGSEAFF. DNA for the CDR3: TGTGCCAGCAGCTTAGGGGCCGGGAGTGAAGCTTTCTTT.

The V and J genes are TRBV30 and TRBJ1-5; weak D call: TRBD1 (6 bases). The CDR3 totals 15 residues. CDR1 is GTSNPN and CDR2 is SVGIG in the germline V gene (reference sequence). V was trimmed by 3 bases and J by 1 base, leaving 13 bases between them. For the CDR3, the DNA is TGTGCCTGGAGCTTTGGACAGTTGAGCAATCAGCCCCAGCATTTT. The encoded protein is CAWSFGQLSNQPQHF. The full variable domain, in which reference TRBV30 and TRBJ1-5 provide the parts outside the CDR3, is SQTIHQWPATLVQPVGSPLSLECTVEGTSNPNLYWYRQAAGRGLQLLFYSVGIGQISSEVPQNLSASRPQDRQFILSSKKLLLSDSGFYLCAWSFGQLSNQPQHFGDGTRLSIL.

This clonotype was found many times. The V call is TRBV28, the J call TRBJ2-1, with D tentatively TRBD2 (5 bases). Germline lookup yields CDR1 MDHEN and CDR2 SYDVKM. The CDR3 is 13 amino acids. V was pared by 7 bases and J by 1 base, with 8 bases between. The CDR3 DNA is TGTGCCAGCAAGCGGAAGTCCTACAATGAGCAGTTCTTC. As protein: CASKRKSYNEQFF.

The table lists this clonotype with many counts. This rearrangement joins TRBV11-1 to TRBJ2-3; TRBD2 matches 13 bases. The CDR3 extends over 16 amino acids. V lost 3 bases to trimming and J lost 4 bases; unmatched junction nucleotides: 4. The germline V gene has CDR1 SGHAT and CDR2 FQDESV (reference sequence). The CDR3 DNA reads as TGTGCCAGCAGCTTTACTAGCGGGAGGGCTTCAGATACGCAGTATTTT. Translated, it gives CASSFTSGRASDTQYF.

The J gene is TRBJ2-1, the V gene TRBV7-3; D gene uncertain. The V gene's germline CDR1 is SGHTA and CDR2 FQGTGA. V lost 5 bases and J 0 bases, leaving 14 bases between the germline ends. The CDR3 length is 16 residues. This chain's CDR3 is CASSPTTTISYNEQFF. In DNA, the CDR3 is TGTGCCAGCAGCCCTACTACTACCATCTCCTACAATGAGCAGTTCTTC.

This clonotype was detected a few times. The chain employs TRBV7-2 and TRBJ1-4; 7 positions match TRBD1. This CDR3 region has 19 residues. Losses at the gene ends were 2 bases for V and 5 bases for J; bases not matched to a gene: 17. Germline values: CDR1 SGHTA, CDR2 FQGNSA. CDR3 DNA: TGTGCCAGCAGCTTAATCGGCCGACAGGGACCGGTTACGAATGAAAAACTGTTTTTT. Protein: CASSLIGRQGPVTNEKLFF.

CDR3 nucleotides: TGTGCCAGCAGCCAAGATACGACGGGCACAGATACGCAGTATTTT. Translation gives CASSQDTTGTDTQYF. This chain links TRBV3-1 with TRBJ2-3; no firm D call. The V and J ends lost 0 bases and 1 base respectively, with 8 bases between them. The CDR3 is made up of 15 amino acids. Germline V lookup: CDR1 LGHDT, CDR2 YNNKEL (reference sequence).

This clonotype turned up a few times. The chain carries TRBV29-1 and TRBJ2-2; no firm D call. The V and J ends lost 5 bases and 6 bases respectively, with 7 bases between them. The germline CDR1 and CDR2 sequences are SQVTM and ANQGSEA. This CDR3 has 11 amino acids. The CDR3 DNA is TGCAGCGTTACAGCTTCCGGGGAGCTGTTTTTT. Amino acid sequence: CSVTASGELFF.

A remark on this clonotype: A much more abundant neighbour one base away suggests this may be a read error. The rearrangement links TRBV11-1 to TRBJ2-2; D is unclear. V lost 1 base and J lost 9, with 9 bases in between. Looked up from germline, CDR1 is SGHAT and CDR2 is FQDESV (reference sequence). The CDR3 is made up of 13 amino acids. Written as DNA, the CDR3 is TGTGCCAGCAGCTTAGATAGGGCTCGGGAGCTGTTTTTT. Protein sequence: CASSLDRARELFF. Combining the CDR3 with reference TRBV11-1 and TRBJ2-2 gives the whole variable domain EAEVAQSPRYKITEKSQAVAFWCDPISGHATLYWYRQILGQGPELLVQFQDESVVDDSQLPKDRFSAERLKGVDSTLKIQPAELGDSAMYLCASSLDRARELFFGEGSRLTVL.

The V and J genes are TRBV14 and TRBJ2-7; D may be TRBD1 or TRBD2 (5 bases each). V dropped 4 bases and J dropped 4 bases, with 17 bases sitting between them. The CDR3 extends over 15 amino acids. CDR1 is SGHDN, CDR2 FVKESK, per germline. The CDR3 DNA reads as TGTGCCAGCAGCCGCGGTTGGGACCACGGATACGAGCAGTACTTC. The encoded protein is CASSRGWDHGYEQYF.

The J gene is TRBJ2-7, the V gene TRBV25-1; no clear D gene. CDR3 size: 13 residues. Per germline, CDR1 MGHDK and CDR2 SYGVNS. The V gene lost 4 bases and the J gene lost 1 base, with 8 bases spanning the gap. CDR3 amino acids: CASSGRHSYEQYF. CDR3 DNA: TGTGCCAGCAGTGGCAGGCATTCCTACGAGCAGTACTTC.

This clonotype has a count of ten or more. The gene calls are TRBV28 and TRBJ2-1; D not certain. CDR3 size: 16 residues. CDR1 is MDHEN, CDR2 SYDVKM, per germline. Between the trimmed V and J ends, which lost 5 bases and 0 bases, there was a span of 14 bases. The CDR3 DNA follows: TGTGCCAGCAGTCCCCCGGACGAAAGCTCCTACAATGAGCAGTTCTTC. This sequence encodes CASSPPDESSYNEQFF.

This clonotype was observed at least ten times. This chain links TRBV12-3 or TRBV12-4 with TRBJ1-1; no clear D gene. Trimming shortened V by 6 bases and J by 0 bases, and 5 bases separated the two germline ends. The CDR3 loop spans 12 amino acids. The CDR3 sequence is CASSVMNTEAFF. The CDR3 bases are TGTGCCAGCAGCGTAATGAACACTGAAGCTTTCTTT.

This clonotype has more than one count but fewer than ten. The CDR3 does not close with the conserved phenylalanine or tryptophan, likely indicating a read error. This chain connects TRBV12-3 or TRBV12-4 to TRBJ2-5, with D perhaps matching TRBD2 (6 bases). Between the trimmed V and J ends, which lost 6 bases and 1 base, there was a span of 9 bases. The CDR3 extends over 13 amino acids. The CDR3 sequence is CASSPGGQETQYL. Written as DNA, the CDR3 is TGTGCCAGCAGCCCCGGGGGCCAAGAGACCCAGTACCTC.

To note about this clonotype: This may be a read error, as it is one base from a much larger clone. The chain couples TRBV15 to TRBJ1-5; possible D gene TRBD1, 5 bases. The germline V gene encodes CDR1 LNHNV and CDR2 YYDKDF (reference sequence). The CDR3 is 14 amino acids. DNA for the CDR3: TGTGCCACCAGGGAGACAGATAGCAATCAGCCCCGGCATTTT. Residues: CATRETDSNQPRHF.

The rearrangement joins TRBV6-1 to TRBJ2-5; TRBD2 might be the D (6 bases). Germline CDR1 is MNHNS and CDR2 is SASEGT. Deletions cut 3 bases from V and 5 bases from J, with 13 bases between. This CDR3 is built from 14 residues. The CDR3 loop is CASSDGGNSETQYF. CDR3 coding DNA: TGTGCCAGCAGTGACGGCGGGAACTCGGAGACCCAGTACTTC.

This clonotype was found many times. This rearrangement joins TRBV6-1 to TRBJ2-5, with D perhaps matching TRBD2 (6 bases). The CDR3 has 15 amino acids. The germline V gene has CDR1 MNHNS and CDR2 SASEGT. V lost 5 bases and J 5 bases, leaving 18 bases between the germline ends. The CDR3 sequence: CASSPQGHREETQYF. CDR3 DNA sequence: TGTGCCAGCAGTCCTCAGGGTCATCGGGAGGAGACCCAGTACTTC.

This chain connects TRBV6-4 to TRBJ2-3, with D perhaps assigned TRBD1 or TRBD2 (5 bases each). The V gene's germline CDR1 is MRHNA and CDR2 SNTAGT. V shed 6 bases and J shed 4 bases, with 17 bases lying between them. There are 15 residues in the CDR3. CDR3 in DNA: TGTGCCAGCAGCGAAGGGACGGGAACGGCAGATACGCAGTATTTT. Residues: CASSEGTGTADTQYF.

This clonotype was recorded at least ten times. The V and J genes are TRBV7-9 and TRBJ2-3, with D perhaps TRBD2 (6 bases). Germline CDR1 is SEHNR and CDR2 is FQNEAQ (reference sequence). Trimming shortened V by 2 bases and J by 2 bases, and 14 bases separated the two germline ends. The CDR3 length is 16 residues. In nucleotides, the CDR3 is TGTGCCAGCAGCTTACGCGGGATGTCCGACACAGATACGCAGTATTTT. Translated: CASSLRGMSDTDTQYF.

This clonotype has a count of ten or more. The CDR3 DNA reads as TGCAGTGCTAGCGGGACAGAGCATGGCTACACCTTC. Its translation is CSASGTEHGYTF. V gene TRBV20-1 combines with J gene TRBJ1-2, with TRBD1 matching 7 bases. Germline V gene sequence: CDR1 DFQATT, CDR2 SNEGSKA (reference sequence). The V and J ends lost 3 bases and 6 bases, in that order; junction bases with no gene match: 4. The CDR3 runs 12 residues.